The 29 T cell receptor beta chains listed next were all sequenced from one sample in a study of cytomegalovirus exposure and HLA in healthy donors. Primers for the PCR totalled 60 Vbeta and 13 Jbeta. Using immunoSEQ multiplex PCR, the repertoire was profiled, and TCRdb retains in-frame clones only, with some absent. The sample gives about 170,000 clones, 80% to 90% of which show up once; roughly 2.2% is in the top ten. Sequencing was carried out using PBMCs. Every receptor here comes from a man younger than 30 in good health and CMV-seropositive.

The chain uses TRBV14 and TRBJ2-3; 8 bases line up with TRBD2. From germline, CDR1 is SGHDN and CDR2 FVKESK. The ends lost 4 bases at V and 2 bases at J; junction bases unmatched: 8. This CDR3 region has 16 residues. Here the CDR3 reads CASSLGAGANTDTQYF. The CDR3 DNA reads TGTGCCAGCAGCCTGGGAGCGGGGGCCAACACAGATACGCAGTATTTT.

The V gene is TRBV4-2, the J gene TRBJ2-5, with 11 positions matching TRBD2. Trimming removed 0 bases from V and 0 bases from J; junction bases left unmatched: 6. The CDR3 covers 18 residues. Germline V lookup: CDR1 LGHNA, CDR2 YNFKEQ. CDR3 sequence reads: CASSQERLAGGHQETQYF. CDR3 in DNA: TGTGCCAGCAGCCAAGAGCGTCTAGCGGGGGGCCACCAAGAGACCCAGTACTTC.

The chain joins TRBV5-1 to TRBJ2-3; 10 nucleotides align to TRBD2. Germline V lookup: CDR1 SGHRS, CDR2 YFSETQ. The CDR3 is made up of 18 amino acids. V was clipped by 0 bases and J by 2 bases; unmatched bases: 9. CDR3 sequence: CASSLEGSSGGVTDTQYF. The CDR3 DNA follows: TGCGCCAGCAGCTTGGAAGGGTCGAGCGGGGGGGTCACAGATACGCAGTATTTT.

In this sample, this clone turned up once. This chain links TRBV9 with TRBJ2-3; D perhaps matches TRBD2 (6 bases). The CDR3 is made up of 16 amino acids. CDR1 and CDR2 (germline): SGDLS, YYNGEE. The V end lost 1 base, the J end lost 1 base, and 13 bases lay between the germline ends. CDR3 residues: CASSVTRRGGTDTQYF. The CDR3 DNA reads as TGTGCCAGCAGCGTAACAAGGAGGGGTGGCACAGATACGCAGTATTTT.

The chain carries TRBV19 and TRBJ2-1, with 10 nucleotides matching TRBD1. CDR3 length: 13 residues. In germline, CDR1 is LNHDA, CDR2 SQIVND (reference sequence). Trimming took 10 bases from V and 6 from J; bases not matched to a gene: 6. The CDR3 DNA follows: TGTGCCACCGTGGGACAGGGGCTCAATGAGCAGTTCTTC. It encodes CATVGQGLNEQFF. Full variable domain (outside the CDR3, taken from reference TRBV19 and TRBJ2-1): DGGITQSPKYLFRKEGQNVTLSCEQNLNHDAMYWYRQDPGQGLRLIYYSQIVNDFQKGDIAEGYSVSREKKESFPLTVTSAQKNPTAFYLCATVGQGLNEQFFGPGTRLTVL.

V and J are TRBV5-8 and TRBJ2-3; TRBD1 is a possible D gene (6 bases). V lost 2 bases to trimming and J lost 0 bases, with 7 bases between them. The CDR3 contains 14 residues. Germline V CDR1 and CDR2: SGHTS, YDEGEE. The CDR3 nucleotides are TGTGCCAGCAGCTTTACAGGGAGCACAGATACGCAGTATTTT. It yields the protein CASSFTGSTDTQYF.

The V and J genes are TRBV6-1 and TRBJ2-2, with D possibly matching TRBD2 (7 bases). The CDR3 extends over 16 amino acids. The V gene's germline CDR1 is MNHNS and CDR2 SASEGT. V was trimmed by 1 base and J by 7 bases, leaving 16 bases between them. The CDR3 DNA sequence: TGTGCCAGCAGTGAAGATCCGGGGGGCCAGTACGGGGAGCTGTTTTTT. It is translated as CASSEDPGGQYGELFF.

The rearrangement links TRBV4-3 to TRBJ2-7; weak D call: TRBD2 (6 bases). This CDR3 spans 13 amino acids. Looked up from germline, CDR1 is LGHNA and CDR2 is YSLEER. Deletions cut 3 bases from V and 7 bases from J, with 13 bases between. The CDR3 here is CASSQTLAWEQYF. The CDR3 DNA reads TGCGCCAGCAGCCAGACACTAGCTTGGGAGCAGTACTTC.

This clone has just a few counts. The chain combines TRBV9 with TRBJ2-7; no reliable D call. The CDR3 spans 14 residues. CDR1 and CDR2 from the germline V gene are SGDLS and YYNGEE. V was trimmed by 2 bases and J by 9 bases, leaving 18 bases between them. The chain's CDR3 is CASSVMSDPSGQYF. In nucleotides, the CDR3 is TGTGCCAGCAGCGTGATGAGTGATCCGTCCGGGCAGTACTTC. The full variable domain, with the rest looked up from reference TRBV9 and TRBJ2-7, is DSGVTQTPKHLITATGQRVTLRCSPRSGDLSVYWYQQSLDQGLQFLIQYYNGEERAKGNILERFSAQQFPDLHSELNLSSLELGDSALYFCASSVMSDPSGQYFGPGTRLTVT.

V usage is TRBV15 and J usage is TRBJ1-2, with 8 bases lining up with TRBD1. The germline V gene has CDR1 LNHNV and CDR2 YYDKDF (reference sequence). V gave up 1 base and J gave up 6 bases; unmatched junction bases: 7. The CDR3 is 15 amino acids. Here the CDR3 DNA reads TGTGCCACCAGCAGAGTTAACAGGGGGGTGAATGGCTACACCTTC. Encoded protein: CATSRVNRGVNGYTF.

The rearrangement uses TRBV11-3 and TRBJ2-1, with unresolved D. The CDR3 covers 12 residues. Between the trimmed V and J ends, which lost 2 bases and 9 bases, there was a span of 8 bases. Germline V gives CDR1 SGHNT, CDR2 YENEEA. The CDR3, as DNA: TGTGCCAGCAGCTTATCAATGGCTGAGCAGTTCTTC. Translation gives CASSLSMAEQFF.

The V gene is TRBV9, the J gene TRBJ2-7; 7 bases map to TRBD2. The CDR3 spans 13 residues. Trimming at V came to 6 bases and at J to 6 bases, leaving 9 bases not matched to a gene. CDR1 and CDR2 (germline): SGDLS, YYNGEE. Here the CDR3 DNA reads TGTGCCAGCATGACCGGACTAGTCGGCGAGCAGTACTTC. It yields the protein CASMTGLVGEQYF.

The CDR3 DNA reads TGTGCCAGCAGTTACTCGACTCAGGGAACTCGCCAGTACTTC. Amino acids: CASSYSTQGTRQYF. This chain links TRBV6-5 with TRBJ2-7; TRBD1 might be the D (5 bases). The CDR3 loop spans 14 amino acids. Germline V gives CDR1 MNHEY, CDR2 SVGAGI. Trimming stripped 0 bases from V and 10 bases from J, with 16 bases between.

The chain uses TRBV5-8 and TRBJ2-3; tentative D call: TRBD2 (7 bases). With 3 bases removed from V and 4 bases from J, the gap between germline ends came to 21 bases. Germline values: CDR1 SGHTS, CDR2 YDEGEE. CDR3 size: 17 residues. The CDR3 here is CASSSPKAGAPPDTQYF. The CDR3 DNA reads as TGTGCCAGCAGCTCCCCGAAGGCGGGGGCGCCCCCAGATACGCAGTATTTT.

This rearrangement joins TRBV29-1 to TRBJ2-1; 9 bases map to TRBD1. The CDR3 length is 14 residues. V lost 7 bases, J lost 7 bases, and 11 bases stayed unmatched. Germline V gene data show CDR1 as SQVTM and CDR2 as ANQGSEA. The CDR3 loop is CSASPGQGGNEQFF. CDR3 sequence (DNA): TGCAGCGCCTCACCGGGACAGGGTGGTAATGAGCAGTTCTTC.

The V and J genes are TRBV11-3 and TRBJ2-3; 10 bases agree with TRBD2. Germline assignment: CDR1 SGHNT and CDR2 YENEEA. The CDR3 is 18 residues long. J gave up 3 bases and V 5 bases, and 14 bases lay outside the gene matches. CDR3 region: CASSLGQGAGGPTDTQYF. In nucleotides, the CDR3 is TGTGCCAGCAGCCTAGGCCAGGGAGCGGGGGGGCCTACAGATACGCAGTATTTT.

The genes are TRBV6-1 and TRBJ2-2; D is unresolved. CDR3 length: 13 amino acids. Germline assignment: CDR1 MNHNS and CDR2 SASEGT. V was pared by 8 bases and J by 2 bases, with 9 bases between. Here the CDR3 DNA reads TGTGCCAGCGGGCGCCTTAACACCGGGGAGCTGTTTTTT. Its translation: CASGRLNTGELFF.

The gene calls are TRBV7-2 and TRBJ2-7; 13 bases line up with TRBD2. Germline CDR1 SGHTA, CDR2 FQGNSA. Trimming cost V 5 bases and J 4 bases; bases outside gene matches: 8. The CDR3 is 16 residues long. CDR3 region: CASSLRTSGGQYEQYF. The CDR3 coding sequence is TGTGCCAGCAGCCTGAGGACTAGCGGGGGACAATACGAGCAGTACTTC.

The J gene is TRBJ2-3, the V gene TRBV27, with a possible D match to TRBD1 (7 bases). From germline, CDR1 is MNHEY and CDR2 SMNVEV (reference sequence). This CDR3 spans 12 amino acids. Trimming stripped 11 bases from V and 3 bases from J, with 12 bases between. This CDR3 reads CAVRGRTDTQYF. The CDR3 DNA follows: TGTGCCGTCAGGGGGAGGACAGATACGCAGTATTTT.

The chain combines TRBV27 with TRBJ1-1, with D uncertain. The germline gives CDR1 MNHEY, CDR2 SMNVEV (reference sequence). V was clipped by 6 bases and J by 8 bases, with 10 bases between them. The length of the CDR3 is 11 residues. For the CDR3, the DNA is TGTGCCAGCAGCTTGGGAGGAGAAGCTTTCTTT. This encodes CASSLGGEAFF.

The chain couples TRBV5-6 to TRBJ2-2; D unclear. The V gene lost 0 bases and the J gene lost 1 base, with 7 bases spanning the gap. This CDR3 is built from 15 residues. The germline CDR1 and CDR2 sequences are SGHDT and YYEEEE. The CDR3 coding sequence is TGTGCCAGCAGCTTGGCGGCAGGGAACACCGGGGAGCTGTTTTTT. Translation: CASSLAAGNTGELFF.

This clone has just one count. The V call is TRBV2, the J call TRBJ2-7; 8 nucleotides align to TRBD1. J lost 3 bases, V lost 6 bases, and 7 bases had no gene match. This CDR3 contains 14 residues. CDR1 and CDR2 (germline): SNHLY, FYNNEI. The CDR3 DNA is TGTGCCAGCAGAACAGGGGGTACGGACTACGAGCAGTACTTC. Its protein product is CASRTGGTDYEQYF.

The V and J genes are TRBV11-2 and TRBJ2-7; 11 bases fit TRBD2. Germline assignment: CDR1 SGHAT and CDR2 FQNNGV. Losses at the gene ends were 1 base for V and 2 bases for J; bases not matched to a gene: 4. The CDR3 totals 16 residues. The DNA of the CDR3 is TGTGCCAGCAGCTTAGCATTGACTAGCGGGACCTACGAGCAGTACTTC. Protein: CASSLALTSGTYEQYF.

This chain links TRBV6-8 with TRBJ2-7; 7 bases map to TRBD1. Trimming at V came to 6 bases and at J to 4 bases, leaving 9 bases not matched to a gene. The germline V gene has CDR1 MNHGY and CDR2 SAAAGT. There are 14 residues in the CDR3. CDR3 in amino acids: CASRKTGTAYEQYF. CDR3 sequence (DNA): TGTGCCAGCAGGAAGACCGGGACAGCTTACGAGCAGTACTTC.

In regard to this clone: Other DNA sequences in the sample encode the same CDR3. The rearrangement joins TRBV6-5 to TRBJ1-2, with a tentative D call TRBD1 (5 bases). CDR1 and CDR2 from the germline V gene are MNHEY and SVGAGI. The CDR3 covers 15 residues. Trimming removed 0 bases at V and 4 bases at J, with 12 bases between. The CDR3 spells CASSYSQGGTYGYTF. Here the CDR3 DNA reads TGTGCCAGCAGTTACTCGCAGGGAGGAACCTATGGCTACACCTTC.

CDR3 nucleotides: TGTGCCTGGGAGGGGGGGCGGGGGACTGAAGCTTTCTTT. Protein sequence: CAWEGGRGTEAFF. The genes are TRBV30 and TRBJ1-1; possibly TRBD1 for D (6 bases). Per germline, CDR1 GTSNPN and CDR2 SVGIG (reference sequence). V lost 5 bases and J 5 bases, leaving 15 bases between the germline ends. The CDR3 has 13 amino acids. Full variable domain (missing parts from reference TRBV30 and TRBJ1-1): SQTIHQWPATLVQPVGSPLSLECTVEGTSNPNLYWYRQAAGRGLQLLFYSVGIGQISSEVPQNLSASRPQDRQFILSSKKLLLSDSGFYLCAWEGGRGTEAFFGQGTRLTVV.

The chain is built from TRBV10-3 and TRBJ2-5, with D uncertain. The J call may be mistaken, given a closer DNA end match to TRBJ2-7. Germline CDR1 ENHRY, CDR2 SYGVKD. The CDR3 sequence is 15 residues long. CDR3 nucleotides: TGTGCCATCAGTGAAGGTCCTCGAGGAGCCTACGAGCAGTACTTC. It encodes CAISEGPRGAYEQYF.

This clone was observed a single time. The chain carries TRBV5-1 and TRBJ1-1; D remains ambiguous. CDR1 and CDR2 (germline): SGHRS, YFSETQ. The CDR3 is 15 amino acids. The V gene lost 0 bases and the J gene lost 0 bases, with 9 bases spanning the gap. DNA for the CDR3: TGCGCCAGCAGCTTGGTCAGCGAGTTGAACACTGAAGCTTTCTTT. Translating gives CASSLVSELNTEAFF. The variable domain in full, completed from reference TRBV5-1 and TRBJ1-1, reads KAGVTQTPRYLIKTRGQQVTLSCSPISGHRSVSWYQQTPGQGLQFLFEYFSETQRNKGNFPGRFSGRQFSNSRSEMNVSTLELGDSALYLCASSLVSELNTEAFFGQGTRLTVV.

The V and J genes are TRBV5-6 and TRBJ2-2; 7 bases map to TRBD1. The CDR3 has 15 residues. Germline CDR1 and CDR2: SGHDT and YYEEEE. V gave up 6 bases and J gave up 6 bases; unmatched junction bases: 11. CDR3 protein: CASNLGGLAAGELFF. The CDR3 bases are TGTGCCAGCAACTTAGGGGGCCTTGCGGCCGGGGAGCTGTTTTTT.